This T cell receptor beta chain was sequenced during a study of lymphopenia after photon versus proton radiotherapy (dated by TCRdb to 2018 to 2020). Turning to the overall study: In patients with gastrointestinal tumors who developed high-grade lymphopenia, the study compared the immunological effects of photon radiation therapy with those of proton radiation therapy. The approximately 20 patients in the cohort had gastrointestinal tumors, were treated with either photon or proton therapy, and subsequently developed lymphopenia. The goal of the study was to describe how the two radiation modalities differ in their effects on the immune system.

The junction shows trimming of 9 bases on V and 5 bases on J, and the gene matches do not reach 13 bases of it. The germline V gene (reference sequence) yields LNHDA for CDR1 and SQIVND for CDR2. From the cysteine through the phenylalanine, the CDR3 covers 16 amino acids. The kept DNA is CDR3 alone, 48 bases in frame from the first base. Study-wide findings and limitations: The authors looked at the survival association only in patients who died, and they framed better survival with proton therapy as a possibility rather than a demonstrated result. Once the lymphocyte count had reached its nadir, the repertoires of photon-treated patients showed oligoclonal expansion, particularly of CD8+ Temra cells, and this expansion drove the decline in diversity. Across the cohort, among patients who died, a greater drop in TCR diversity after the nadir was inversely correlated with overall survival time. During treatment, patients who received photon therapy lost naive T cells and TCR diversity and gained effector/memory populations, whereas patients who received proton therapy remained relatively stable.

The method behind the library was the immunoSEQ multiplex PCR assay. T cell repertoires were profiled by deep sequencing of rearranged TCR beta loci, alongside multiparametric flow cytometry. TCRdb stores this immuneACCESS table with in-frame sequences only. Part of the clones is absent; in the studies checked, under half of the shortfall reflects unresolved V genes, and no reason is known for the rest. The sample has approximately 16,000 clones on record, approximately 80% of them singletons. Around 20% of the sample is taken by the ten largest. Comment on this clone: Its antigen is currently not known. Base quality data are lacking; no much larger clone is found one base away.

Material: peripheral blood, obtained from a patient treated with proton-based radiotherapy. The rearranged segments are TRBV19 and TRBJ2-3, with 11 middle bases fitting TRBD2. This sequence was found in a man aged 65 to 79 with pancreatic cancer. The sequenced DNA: TGTGCCAGCAACCCCCACCTAGCGGGAGGACGAGATACGCAGTATTTT. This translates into CASNPHLAGGRDTQYF. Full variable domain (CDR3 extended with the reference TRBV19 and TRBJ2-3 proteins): DGGITQSPKYLFRKEGQNVTLSCEQNLNHDAMYWYRQDPGQGLRLIYYSQIVNDFQKGDIAEGYSVSREKKESFPLTVTSAQKNPTAFYLCASNPHLAGGRDTQYFGPGTRLTVL.